This T cell receptor beta chain came from a study of chemoradiotherapy in HPV16-positive cancers. Study conclusions and caveats: Better recurrence-free survival went with HPV-responsive T-cell expansion in HPV16-positive patients. The functional HPV-specific definition rests on just a couple of HPV16-positive patients.

Regarding this clone: The antigen is undetermined.

Method: immunoSEQ multiplex PCR; TCRdb's copy keeps in-frame clones and lacks some. The sample lists about 12,000 clones; 60% to 80% were seen once. This CDR3 spans 14 amino acids. CDR1 is SGDLS, CDR2 YYNGEE, per germline. The V and J ends lost 2 bases and 4 bases respectively, with 12 bases between them. This specimen was taken from a patient who underwent chemoradiotherapy. The chain combines TRBV9 with TRBJ2-5; perhaps TRBD1 as D (6 bases). The sequence derives from a human donor with HPV-associated anogenital cancer. As DNA, the CDR3 is TGTGCCAGCAGCGTGCAGGGGCCGGGAGAGACCCAGTACTTC. Its protein product is CASSVQGPGETQYF.